Included here is one T cell receptor beta chain sequence, with context. Its antigen is not known. This CDR3 has 15 residues. V lost 6 bases to trimming and J lost 0 bases; unmatched junction nucleotides: 5. Looked up from germline, CDR1 is MNHNS and CDR2 is SASEGT. One entry per CDR3 protein results from TCRdb running MiXCR on the RT-PCR reads. The sample includes 700,000 to 900,000 distinct CDR3 sequences, about 20% of them seen just once. The data belong to a study of response to subunit inactivated influenza vaccine. Overall study findings and caveats: Authors proposed each seasonal influenza vaccination draws in few new T cells.

This receptor was identified in a man aged 45-65 years who received an inactivated influenza vaccine. This chain connects TRBV6-1 to TRBJ2-1; 7 bases are a match to TRBD1. This material consisted of PBMCs from blood, taken more than 4 days after vaccination. The CDR3 DNA follows: TGTGCCAGCAGGAACAGGGGTCTCTCCTACAATGAGCAGTTCTTC. This codes for CASRNRGLSYNEQFF.